This passage covers 10 T cell receptor beta chains from one sample sequenced in a study of shared clonotypes between healthy human individuals. CD45RO negativity and positive selection for CCR7 defined naive CD8 cells, a population that excluded terminally differentiated effector memory CD45RA+ cells. Profiling relied on immunoSEQ multiplex PCR, and the TCRdb table lists in-frame clones only, not all of them. In the table there are 550,000 to 750,000 clones, over 95% of which are singletons. Sequences were obtained from naive CD8+ T cells sorted from blood. The receptors were sampled from a woman aged 30 to 39 in good health.

The V and J genes are TRBV7-8 and TRBJ1-1, with D possibly matching TRBD1 (5 bases). This CDR3 region has 15 residues. Trimming took 5 bases from V and 1 from J, leaving 14 bases between them. Germline V CDR1 and CDR2: SGHVS, FQNEAQ. CDR3: CASSRLGTSNTEAFF. The CDR3 coding sequence is TGTGCCAGCAGCCGATTAGGGACGTCGAACACTGAAGCTTTCTTT.

The chain carries TRBV6-5 and TRBJ2-2, with TRBD2 identical over 10 bases. Germline V gives CDR1 MNHEY, CDR2 SVGAGI. The CDR3 is made up of 16 amino acids. Losses at the gene ends were 3 bases for V and 7 bases for J; bases not matched to a gene: 8. The CDR3 nucleotides read TGTGCCAGCAGTTATGGGCTAGCGGGAGTTATCGGGGAGCTGTTTTTT. The encoded protein is CASSYGLAGVIGELFF.

The rearrangement links TRBV7-9 to TRBJ2-1; maybe TRBD2 (6 bases). Germline CDR1 reads SEHNR; CDR2 reads FQNEAQ (reference sequence). This CDR3 has 16 amino acids. Trimming took off 1 base at V and 3 bases at J, with 13 bases between the two ends. CDR3 in amino acids: CASSLESGVFYNEQFF. CDR3 bases: TGTGCCAGCAGCTTAGAGTCGGGAGTGTTCTACAATGAGCAGTTCTTC.

This chain joins TRBV5-4 and TRBJ2-5; D remains unclear. Trimming took off 4 bases at V and 5 bases at J, with 12 bases between the two ends. Germline V gives CDR1 SGHNT, CDR2 YYREEE (reference sequence). CDR3 length: 13 residues. CDR3 nucleotide sequence: TGTGCCAGCAGCGCCGCCGGATTGGAGACCCAGTACTTC. This translates into CASSAAGLETQYF.

This clone showed up just a few times. The gene calls are TRBV28 and TRBJ1-2; TRBD1 aligns across 7 bases. The V gene end was trimmed by 6 bases and the J gene end by 3 bases; junction bases not matched to a gene: 10. The CDR3 covers 15 residues. The germline V gene encodes CDR1 MDHEN and CDR2 SYDVKM. In DNA form, the CDR3 reads TGTGCCAGCAGAGGTACCGGGACAGAGCACTATGGCTACACCTTC. Protein product: CASRGTGTEHYGYTF.

This chain's CDR3 is CASSLTGQNTEAFF. CDR3 DNA: TGTGCCAGCAGCCTGACGGGCCAGAACACTGAAGCTTTCTTT. J is TRBJ1-1 and V is TRBV9, with D unclear. Germline lookup yields CDR1 SGDLS and CDR2 YYNGEE. This CDR3 has 14 residues. The V and J ends lost 4 bases and 1 base respectively, with 11 bases between them.

The chain joins TRBV7-8 to TRBJ2-5; 8 positions match TRBD2. Trimming removed 1 base from V and 5 bases from J; junction bases left unmatched: 3. Germline CDR1 is SGHVS and CDR2 is FQNEAQ. The CDR3 totals 14 residues. Here the CDR3 DNA reads TGTGCCAGCAGCTTAGTCGGGGGGGTGGAGACCCAGTACTTC. It encodes CASSLVGGVETQYF. The full variable domain, rest sourced from reference TRBV7-8 and TRBJ2-5, is GAGVSQSPRYKVAKRGQDVALRCDPISGHVSLFWYQQALGQGPEFLTYFQNEAQLDKSGLPSDRFFAERPEGSVSTLKIQRTQQEDSAVYLCASSLVGGVETQYFGPGTRLLVL.

The chain links TRBV25-1 to TRBJ2-2, with TRBD1 matching over 9 bases. The ends lost 1 base at V and 3 bases at J; junction bases unmatched: 3. Looked up from germline, CDR1 is MGHDK and CDR2 is SYGVNS. The CDR3 consists of 16 residues. The CDR3 DNA follows: TGTGCCAGCAGTGAATTCAGGACAGGGGACACCGGGGAGCTGTTTTTT. This encodes CASSEFRTGDTGELFF.

V is TRBV13 and J is TRBJ2-2, with no clear D. CDR1 is PRHDT, CDR2 FYEKMQ, per germline (reference sequence). The V end lost 3 bases, the J end lost 1 base, and 9 bases lay between the germline ends. The CDR3 totals 15 residues. The CDR3 sequence: CASSLALLNTGELFF. In nucleotides, the CDR3 is TGTGCCAGCAGCTTGGCCCTATTGAACACCGGGGAGCTGTTTTTT.

J is TRBJ2-2 and V is TRBV7-9; D ambiguous. Germline loops: CDR1 SEHNR, CDR2 FQNEAQ (reference sequence). This CDR3 comprises 12 residues. With 5 bases removed from V and 6 bases from J, the gap between germline ends came to 7 bases. CDR3 nucleotide sequence: TGTGCCAGCAGCCCTCTCCCCGGGGAGCTGTTTTTT. Protein product: CASSPLPGELFF. Supplemented by reference TRBV7-9 and TRBJ2-2, the full variable domain reads DTGVSQNPRHKITKRGQNVTFRCDPISEHNRLYWYRQTLGQGPEFLTYFQNEAQLEKSRLLSDRFSAERPKGSFSTLEIQRTEQGDSAMYLCASSPLPGELFFGEGSRLTVL.